This T cell receptor (beta chain) was found in a study of T-cell memory formation after mild COVID-19. At the level of the study: Each donor largely had its own TCR clusters.

The CDR3 extends over 14 amino acids. The germline gives CDR1 KGHDR, CDR2 SFDVKD. V was pared by 7 bases and J by 1 base, with 11 bases between. TCRdb re-derived calls from the 5' RACE reads in MiXCR, one entry per CDR3 protein. The repertoire holds 120,000 or so distinct CDR3 sequences, with approximately 15% as singletons. This clonotype has a handful of counts. The antigen remains undetermined. Regarding the study as a whole: Contracting clones from day 15 to 85 showed balanced CD4/CD8; later expanders favored CD4+. The second-wave clones peaking on day 37 were not confirmed as SARS-CoV-2-specific.

The sequenced material came from PBMCs or a T cell subset sorted from them (not recorded which). This TCR was sampled from a man aged 18 to 29 who had mild COVID-19 (a few samples of this study predate the infection). Cell type and time point are not known. The chain has TRBV24-1 and TRBJ2-3; no clear D. CDR3 DNA: TGTGCCACCAGAGGCGCGCAGGGCACAGATACGCAGTATTTT. This codes for CATRGAQGTDTQYF.